This T cell receptor beta chain appears in the sequencing data of a study of T cells in Graves' hyperthyroidism and ophthalmopathy. Study-level results: Among clonotypes expanded in thyroid above 0.001, most were also found in blood.

Amplification yielded TCR beta CDR3 regions, with RNA transcripts as the source. HTBI primers were used for first-round RT-PCR of the TCR CDR3. MiXCR was run by TCRdb on the multiplex PCR reads, yielding one entry per CDR3 protein. The table shows 300,000 to 450,000 distinct CDR3 sequences, with approximately 14% occurring only once. Germline trimming cut 6 bases from V and 5 bases from J; bases unmatched to any gene: 11. Germline CDR1 reads SGHNT; CDR2 reads YYREEE (reference sequence). The CDR3 sequence is 16 residues long. About this clonotype itself: What it recognizes is unknown.

Diagnosis rested on symptoms, serum thyroxine and TRAb, thyroid ultrasound, and orbital computed tomography. This sequence originates from a woman under 30 with Graves' hyperthyroidism that later progressed to Graves' ophthalmopathy. Sequencing was carried out using blood. The chain uses TRBV5-4 and TRBJ2-1; 10 positions agree with TRBD2. The CDR3 region is CASNRGGGLADNEQFF. CDR3 DNA: TGTGCCAGCAACCGTGGTGGAGGACTAGCGGACAATGAGCAGTTCTTC.